The 13 T cell receptor beta chains in this list originate from one sample, sequenced in a study of blood T cell repertoires in COVID-19. Clones were read by immunoSEQ multiplex PCR, and TCRdb kept only the in-frame ones, dropping some. This sample has under 250,000 clones; around 86% occur once, and the top ten carry around 1.7%. Sequencing was carried out using peripheral blood. The receptors come from a woman aged 60-75 years who had recovered from COVID-19.

The V call is TRBV5-1, the J call TRBJ2-6, with D perhaps TRBD1 (5 bases). The ends were cut back, 4 bases at V and 1 base at J, with 9 bases in the middle. From germline, CDR1 is SGHRS and CDR2 YFSETQ. The CDR3 is made up of 15 amino acids. CDR3 in amino acids: CASSDTGSGANVLTF. CDR3 DNA: TGCGCCAGCAGCGATACAGGTTCTGGGGCCAACGTCCTGACTTTC.

The chain uses TRBV9 and TRBJ2-7; 8 bases are shared with TRBD2. Germline-derived CDR1 and CDR2 are SGDLS and YYNGEE. CDR3 length equals 17 residues. Losses at the gene ends were 0 bases for V and 0 bases for J; bases not matched to a gene: 8. The chain's CDR3 is CASSVAPGLAGSYEQYF. CDR3 sequence (DNA): TGTGCCAGCAGCGTAGCACCTGGGCTAGCGGGCTCCTACGAGCAGTACTTC.

The V and J genes are TRBV27 and TRBJ2-3; 12 bases are shared with TRBD2. The CDR3 runs to 15 residues. Germline CDR1 and CDR2: MNHEY and SMNVEV (reference sequence). V trimming: 3 bases; J trimming: 6 bases; junction bases outside the gene matches: 4. The DNA for the CDR3 is TGTGCCAGCAGTTTTCTAGCGGGGGGGCCCGATACGCAGTATTTT. Residues: CASSFLAGGPDTQYF.

The rearrangement uses TRBV23-1 and TRBJ2-7, with 8 bases identical to TRBD1. TRBV23-1 is known as an ORF, though its function is uncertain. J lost 0 bases, V lost 2 bases, and 6 bases had no gene match. The CDR3 loop spans 16 amino acids. CDR3 sequence: CASSQLPGQDSYEQYF. CDR3 coding DNA: TGCGCCAGCAGTCAACTTCCGGGACAGGACTCCTACGAGCAGTACTTC.

This clone is a singleton in its sample. This rearrangement joins TRBV4-1 to TRBJ2-7, with 8 bases fitting TRBD1. The CDR3 is 17 residues long. Losses at the gene ends were 4 bases for V and 4 bases for J; bases not matched to a gene: 15. Germline V gene data show CDR1 as MGHRA and CDR2 as YSYEKL. CDR3 loop: CASSLRDRRETAYEQYF. CDR3 nucleotide sequence: TGCGCCAGCAGCCTCCGGGACAGGAGGGAGACGGCGTACGAGCAGTACTTC.

The V gene is TRBV5-1, the J gene TRBJ1-1; 9 nucleotides match TRBD1. Germline CDR1 reads SGHRS; CDR2 reads YFSETQ. J lost 3 bases, V lost 4 bases, and 4 bases had no gene match. CDR3 length equals 14 residues. The CDR3 DNA follows: TGCGCCAGCAGCATTCGACAGGGGGACACTGAAGCTTTCTTT. This codes for CASSIRQGDTEAFF.

The rearrangement joins TRBV5-6 to TRBJ1-1; D is perhaps TRBD1 (5 bases). CDR1 and CDR2 from the germline V gene are SGHDT and YYEEEE. The CDR3 is 15 amino acids. Trimming pared 4 bases from V and 2 bases from J, leaving 15 bases between. CDR3 nucleotide sequence: TGTGCCAGCAGCCCCCTGACAGAGATAAACACTGAAGCTTTCTTT. Its protein is CASSPLTEINTEAFF. The whole variable domain, filled in from reference TRBV5-6 and TRBJ1-1, reads DAGVTQSPTHLIKTRGQQVTLRCSPKSGHDTVSWYQQALGQGPQFIFQYYEEEERQRGNFPDRFSGHQFPNYSSELNVNALLLGDSALYLCASSPLTEINTEAFFGQGTRLTVV.

This clone has a single count. The chain couples TRBV18 to TRBJ2-5; a weak D match, TRBD2 (7 bases). V was shortened by 5 bases and J by 4 bases, with 11 bases between the two germline ends. Germline V CDR1 and CDR2: KGHSH, LQKENI. CDR3 length equals 13 residues. CDR3 DNA sequence: TGTGCCAGCTCAGTCGGGGGGCTAGAGACCCAGTACTTC. This translates into CASSVGGLETQYF.

CDR3 amino acids: CASRTSGGARFSASGQYF. In DNA, the CDR3 is TGTGCCAGCCGGACTAGCGGGGGGGCGAGGTTCTCGGCGTCCGGGCAGTACTTC. The gene calls are TRBV18 and TRBJ2-7; 15 nucleotides agree with TRBD2. The length of the CDR3 is 18 residues. Unmatched junction bases numbered 20, after V lost 8 bases and J lost 9 bases. Germline V CDR1 and CDR2: KGHSH, LQKENI. The full variable domain, with the rest looked up from reference TRBV18 and TRBJ2-7, is NAGVMQNPRHLVRRRGQEARLRCSPMKGHSHVYWYRQLPEEGLKFMVYLQKENIIDESGMPKERFSAEFPKEGPSILRIQQVVRGDSAAYFCASRTSGGARFSASGQYFGPGTRLTVT.

J is TRBJ1-1 and V is TRBV25-1; 8 bases match TRBD1. Germline CDR1 MGHDK, CDR2 SYGVNS. V lost 3 bases and J lost 10; bases outside the gene matches: 4. This CDR3 spans 12 amino acids. The CDR3 reads CASSETGARAFF. In DNA, the CDR3 is TGTGCCAGCAGTGAGACAGGGGCTCGAGCTTTCTTT.

The chain employs TRBV9 and TRBJ2-7; tentatively, D is TRBD2 (6 bases). V dropped 0 bases and J dropped 0 bases, with 10 bases sitting between them. CDR3 size: 15 residues. Germline values: CDR1 SGDLS, CDR2 YYNGEE. In DNA, the CDR3 is TGTGCCAGCAGCGTAGGCGGGATCTCCTCCTACGAGCAGTACTTC. As protein: CASSVGGISSYEQYF. Together with reference TRBV9 and TRBJ2-7, the CDR3 gives the full variable domain: DSGVTQTPKHLITATGQRVTLRCSPRSGDLSVYWYQQSLDQGLQFLIQYYNGEERAKGNILERFSAQQFPDLHSELNLSSLELGDSALYFCASSVGGISSYEQYFGPGTRLTVT.

Regarding this clone: One junction end disagrees with the germline gene, perhaps due to a read error. The rearrangement uses TRBV13 and TRBJ2-5; 8 nucleotides align to TRBD2. The CDR3 totals 14 residues. Germline V CDR1 and CDR2: PRHDT, FYEKMQ (reference sequence). The CDR3 reads CASSLGGLEETQYF. CDR3 DNA sequence: TGTGCCAGCAGCCTAGGGGGACTAGAAGAGACCCAGTACTTC.

V gene TRBV5-4 combines with J gene TRBJ2-1, with D possibly matching TRBD1 (6 bases). The CDR3 runs 15 residues. The V end was cut by 3 bases, the J end by 7 bases, with 17 bases between. Germline V gene sequence: CDR1 SGHNT, CDR2 YYREEE (reference sequence). CDR3 amino acids: CASSSGGGARNEQFF. The CDR3 DNA sequence: TGTGCCAGCAGCTCGGGTGGGGGCGCGCGAAATGAGCAGTTCTTC.